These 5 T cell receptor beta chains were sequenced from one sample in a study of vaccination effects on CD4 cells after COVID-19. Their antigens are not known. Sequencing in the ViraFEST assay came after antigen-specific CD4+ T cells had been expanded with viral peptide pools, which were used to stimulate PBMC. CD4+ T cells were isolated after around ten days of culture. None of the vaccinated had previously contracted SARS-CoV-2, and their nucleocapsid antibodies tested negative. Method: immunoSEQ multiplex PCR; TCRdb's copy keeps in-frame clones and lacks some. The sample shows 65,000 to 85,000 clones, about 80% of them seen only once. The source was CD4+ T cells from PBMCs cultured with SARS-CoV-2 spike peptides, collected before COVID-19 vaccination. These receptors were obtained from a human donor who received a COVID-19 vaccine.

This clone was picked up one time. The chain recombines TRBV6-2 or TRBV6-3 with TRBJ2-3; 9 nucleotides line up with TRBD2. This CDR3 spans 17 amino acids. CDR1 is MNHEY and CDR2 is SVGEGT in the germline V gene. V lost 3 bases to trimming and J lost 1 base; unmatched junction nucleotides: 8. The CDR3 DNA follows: TGTGCCAGCAGTTATGGGATAGCGGGGGCAGGCACAGATACGCAGTATTTT. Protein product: CASSYGIAGAGTDTQYF.

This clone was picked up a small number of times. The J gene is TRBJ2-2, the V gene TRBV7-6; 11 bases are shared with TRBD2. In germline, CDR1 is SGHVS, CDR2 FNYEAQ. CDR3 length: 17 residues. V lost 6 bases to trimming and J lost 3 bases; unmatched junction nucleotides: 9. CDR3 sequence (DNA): TGTGCCAGCAGTTCCCGGCTAGCGGGGGGCCACACCGGGGAGCTGTTTTTT. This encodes CASSSRLAGGHTGELFF.

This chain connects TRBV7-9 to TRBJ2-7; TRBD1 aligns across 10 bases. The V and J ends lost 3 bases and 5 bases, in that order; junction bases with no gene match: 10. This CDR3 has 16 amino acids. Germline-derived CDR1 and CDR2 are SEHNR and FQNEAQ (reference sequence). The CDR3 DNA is TGTGCCAGCAGCTTCCAACCGGGACAGGGGTCCCACGAGCAGTACGTC. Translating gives CASSFQPGQGSHEQYV.

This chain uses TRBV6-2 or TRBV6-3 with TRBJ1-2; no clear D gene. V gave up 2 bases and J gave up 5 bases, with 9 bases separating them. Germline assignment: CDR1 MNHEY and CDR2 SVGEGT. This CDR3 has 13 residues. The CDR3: CASSYAARYGYTF. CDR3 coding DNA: TGTGCCAGCAGTTACGCGGCCCGTTATGGCTACACCTTC.

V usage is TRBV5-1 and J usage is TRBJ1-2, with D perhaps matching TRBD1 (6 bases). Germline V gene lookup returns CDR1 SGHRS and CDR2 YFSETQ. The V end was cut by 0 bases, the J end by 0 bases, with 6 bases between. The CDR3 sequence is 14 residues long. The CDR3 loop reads CASSLGQANYGYTF. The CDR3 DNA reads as TGCGCCAGCAGCTTGGGACAGGCTAACTATGGCTACACCTTC.